This T cell receptor (beta chain) is drawn from a study of cytomegalovirus exposure and HLA in healthy donors. PCR amplification relied on 60 Vbeta primers (plus 13 Jbeta primers). Profiled with immunoSEQ multiplex PCR; TCRdb holds only in-frame clones, not every one. Among about 150,000 clones, around 88% were seen once, and the ten largest hold roughly 1.8%. Study outcomes and limitations: One variant, a missense change in DCLRE1C, was linked in a later analysis to TCR beta V- and J-gene trimming. There were fewer than 200 TCR beta chains listed as cytomegalovirus-associated.

With respect to this clone: The antigen remains undetermined.

J lost 2 bases, V lost 5 bases, and 6 bases had no gene match. CDR3 length equals 17 residues. Germline V CDR1 and CDR2: SGDLS, YYNGEE. The receptor's source is a woman aged 18-35 years in good health and CMV-seronegative. The sample consisted of PBMCs. The chain is built from TRBV9 and TRBJ2-6; 11 bases are shared with TRBD1. The CDR3, as DNA: TGTGCCAGCAGAAAGGACAGGGGGCGACCTGGGGCCAACGTCCTGACTTTC. It translates to CASRKDRGRPGANVLTF.